This T cell receptor (beta chain) is drawn from a study of blood T cell repertoires in COVID-19. Study at large: Samples came from the United States, Italy and Spain, spanning acute and convalescent COVID-19. T cells, B-cell-depleted T cells, or PBMCs provided the cDNA or gDNA that served as material.

The CDR3 runs 14 residues. V was clipped by 2 bases and J by 6 bases, with 10 bases between them. Germline V lookup: CDR1 LGHDT, CDR2 YNNKEL (reference sequence). This table comes from immunoSEQ multiplex PCR, and its TCRdb copy is limited to in-frame clones, with some not included. The sample carries approximately 260,000 clones, 86% recorded once. Sequenced input: peripheral blood. The sequence came from a young man with active or convalescent COVID-19. The V gene is TRBV3-1 (or the pseudogene TRBV3-2), the J gene TRBJ2-2; D not certain. CDR3 sequence reads: CASSQQEVAGELFF. The DNA for the CDR3 is TGTGCCAGCAGCCAACAAGAGGTCGCCGGGGAGCTGTTTTTT.